Listed below are T cell receptor beta chains from one sample, sequenced in a study of blood T cell repertoires in COVID-19. TCRdb's copy holds only in-frame clones and misses some; the assay was immunoSEQ multiplex PCR. Of about 56,000 clones listed, around 92% are singletons. The sequencing sample was made of peripheral blood. The receptor set was obtained from a human donor in a cohort sampled during active COVID-19. The CDR3 runs from the conserved cysteine through the conserved F or W. Each record gives: D gene, J gene, clone size, CDR3 length, V gene, CDR3 DNA, CDR3 protein. D genes are given only for firm matches. Clone size is given for some rows only: seen once, a few or many times, or a class if the clone is expanded.

>.|TRBJ2-5|.|15|TRBV18
TGTGCCAGCTCACCCACCACCGGGGGTCAAGAGACCCAGTACTTC
CASSPTTGGQETQYF
>.|TRBJ2-3|.|14|TRBV5-1
TGCGCCAGCAGCTTTTGGGTCTCAGGGGATACGCAGTATTTT
CASSFWVSGDTQYF
>.|TRBJ2-5|few|16|TRBV5-1
TGCGCCAGCAGCACCGGCCCTGGGACATCCAGGGAGACCCAGTACTTC
CASSTGPGTSRETQYF
>.|TRBJ1-1|.|13|TRBV9
TGTGCCAGCAGTAGGGGGACGGACGCTGAAGCTTTCTTT
CASSRGTDAEAFF
>TRBD2|TRBJ2-1|once|15|TRBV7-2
TGTGCCAGCAGCTTTTCTAGCGGGGGGGCAAATGAGCAGTTCTTC
CASSFSSGGANEQFF
>.|TRBJ1-6|.|15|TRBV6-2/TRBV6-3
TGTGCCAGCAGTCGGACTCTAGGGGGATATTCACCCCTCCACTTT
CASSRTLGGYSPLHF
>TRBD1|TRBJ2-5|.|16|TRBV6-2/TRBV6-3
TGTGCCAGCAGTTACGGCGGACAGGGGATGGGAGAGACCCAGTACTTC
CASSYGGQGMGETQYF
>.|TRBJ2-7|.|14|TRBV27
TGTGCCACCCGCTCGGGAGTGGGGGTCTACGAGCAGTACTTC
CATRSGVGVYEQYF
>.|TRBJ2-5|.|15|TRBV28
TGTGCCAGCAGCTCATCGAGGCTCGTCCAAGAGACCCAGTACTTC
CASSSSRLVQETQYF
>TRBD2|TRBJ2-2|.|17|TRBV11-2
TGTGCCAGCAGTAGGACCAATAGCGGGGCGAACACCGGGGAGCTGTTTTTT
CASSRTNSGANTGELFF
>TRBD1|TRBJ2-7|few|12|TRBV12-3/TRBV12-4
TGTGCCAGCAGGGGACAGGGTAACGAGCAGTACTTC
CASRGQGNEQYF
>.|TRBJ1-2|.|13|TRBV3-1/TRBV3-2
TGTGCCAGCAGCCAAGTGAGAACGGTTGGCTACACCTTC
CASSQVRTVGYTF
>.|TRBJ2-2|.|15|TRBV11-3
TGTGCCAGCAGCCCTAGGACAGTAGACACCGGGGAGCTGTTTTTT
CASSPRTVDTGELFF
>TRBD1|TRBJ1-1|.|14|TRBV3-1/TRBV3-2
TGTGCCAGCAGCCACGGGACAGGGGGTACTGAAGCTTTCTTT
CASSHGTGGTEAFF
>.|TRBJ1-2|.|12|TRBV6-5
TGTGCCAGCCACTCTCTCGGTTATGGCTACACCTTC
CASHSLGYGYTF
>.|TRBJ1-4|.|16|TRBV19
TGTGCCAGTAGTATCGGGACTCTTGCAACTAATGAAAAACTGTTTTTT
CASSIGTLATNEKLFF
>TRBD1|TRBJ2-1|.|14|TRBV10-3
TGTGCCATCAGTTCCGGGACAGGGGTGACTGAGCAGTTCTTC
CAISSGTGVTEQFF
>TRBD2|TRBJ2-3|.|16|TRBV6-1
TGTGCCAGCAGTGAAGGTCAACTAGCGGGGGGGTGGGCGCAGTATTTT
CASSEGQLAGGWAQYF
>TRBD1|TRBJ1-2|.|16|TRBV4-1
TGCGCCAGCAGCCAACCCAACAGGGGGAGAAACTATGGCTACACCTTC
CASSQPNRGRNYGYTF
>TRBD1|TRBJ2-2|.|19|TRBV5-1
TGCGCCAGCAGCACCCGGACAGGGGCCGGTTTGGGCGGCACCGGGGAGCTGTTTTTT
CASSTRTGAGLGGTGELFF
>.|TRBJ1-3|.|15|TRBV6-2/TRBV6-3
TGTGCCAGCAGTCAAGAGGTGGGAGCTGGAAACACCATATATTTT
CASSQEVGAGNTIYF
>.|TRBJ1-4|.|14|TRBV30
TGTGCCTGGAGTGTGCTAGGGGTCCCCGAAAAACTGTTTTTT
CAWSVLGVPEKLFF
>.|TRBJ1-2|.|16|TRBV9
TGTGCCAGCAGCGTAGGTTCCGGGGGTCGTAACTATGGCTACACCTTC
CASSVGSGGRNYGYTF
>TRBD2|TRBJ2-3|.|14|TRBV6-6
TGTGCCAGCGGGATAGCGGGGGCGGTAGATACGCAGTATTTT
CASGIAGAVDTQYF
>.|TRBJ2-2|.|15|TRBV5-1
TGCGCCAGCAGCGTGGGGATAAGGGGCACCGGGGAGCTGTTTTTT
CASSVGIRGTGELFF
>.|TRBJ2-3|.|18|TRBV7-3
TGTGCCAGCAGCTTACCCCTGCCCGGAGGCGCTGGCACAGATACGCAGTATTTT
CASSLPLPGGAGTDTQYF
>TRBD2|TRBJ2-1|.|14|TRBV28
TGTGCCAGCACCGGAGCGGGGGCCTACAATGAGCAGTTCTTC
CASTGAGAYNEQFF